A selection of T cell receptor beta chains follows, all from one sample in a study of vaccination effects on CD4 cells after COVID-19. TCRdb keeps only in-frame clones here, not all; method: immunoSEQ multiplex PCR. The sample lists about 20,000 clones; around two thirds were seen once. Their antigen targets remain unknown. The sample in question was CD4+ T cells from PBMCs cultured with HCoV-229E spike peptides, obtained before COVID-19 vaccination. Receptor source: a human donor who received a COVID-19 vaccine. The CDR3 runs from the conserved cysteine through the conserved F or W. The D gene is left open where the match is weak. For some rows the clone size is stated as once, few or many, or as a class when expanded; others skip it.

v_gene: TRBV2
len: 15
j_gene: TRBJ1-6
abundance: NA
d_gene: NA
CDR3nt: TGTGCCAGCACCTGGGGGGACCCCGCCAATTCACCCCTCCACTTT
CDR3aa: CASTWGDPANSPLHF

v_gene: TRBV7-2
len: 15
j_gene: TRBJ2-3
abundance: NA
d_gene: TRBD2
CDR3nt: TGTGCCAGCAGCCGCCCGGGGGGGGGCACAGATACGCAGTATTTT
CDR3aa: CASSRPGGGTDTQYF

v_gene: TRBV7-8
len: 15
j_gene: TRBJ2-3
abundance: NA
d_gene: TRBD2
CDR3nt: TGTGCCAGCAGACCACCGGGACTAGTCACAGATACGCAGTATTTT
CDR3aa: CASRPPGLVTDTQYF

v_gene: TRBV6-4
len: 13
j_gene: TRBJ1-2
abundance: NA
d_gene: NA
CDR3nt: TGTGCCAGCAGTGCACAGGGAGGCTATGGCTACACCTTC
CDR3aa: CASSAQGGYGYTF

v_gene: TRBV4-1
len: 16
j_gene: TRBJ2-1
abundance: NA
d_gene: NA
CDR3nt: TGCGCCAGCAGCCAAGTCGACCTAGTCTCCTACAATGAGCAGTTCTTC
CDR3aa: CASSQVDLVSYNEQFF

v_gene: TRBV15
len: 15
j_gene: TRBJ1-5
abundance: few
d_gene: NA
CDR3nt: TGTGCCACCAGCAGAGATCAAGGGGCCTATCAGCCCCAGCATTTT
CDR3aa: CATSRDQGAYQPQHF

v_gene: TRBV15
len: 16
j_gene: TRBJ2-7
abundance: NA
d_gene: TRBD1
CDR3nt: TGTGCCACCAGCAGAGAAAGTGGGACAGGGGGCTACGAGCAGTACTTC
CDR3aa: CATSRESGTGGYEQYF

v_gene: TRBV28
len: 14
j_gene: TRBJ1-5
abundance: once
d_gene: NA
CDR3nt: TGTGCCAGCATTGACGCGGTGGGGGGTCAGCCCCAGCATTTT
CDR3aa: CASIDAVGGQPQHF

v_gene: TRBV7-9
len: 16
j_gene: TRBJ2-5
abundance: NA
d_gene: TRBD2
CDR3nt: TGTGCCAGCAGCTTAGGGGCGGGAGTTTCTCAAGAGACCCAGTACTTC
CDR3aa: CASSLGAGVSQETQYF

v_gene: TRBV19
len: 15
j_gene: TRBJ1-5
abundance: once
d_gene: TRBD1
CDR3nt: TGTGCCAGTTCCCAGGTGGGGGACAGAAATCAGCCCCAGCATTTT
CDR3aa: CASSQVGDRNQPQHF

v_gene: TRBV19
len: 14
j_gene: TRBJ1-2
abundance: few
d_gene: TRBD1
CDR3nt: TGTGCCAGTAGTGGGGACAGGGGACTCTATGGCTACACCTTC
CDR3aa: CASSGDRGLYGYTF

v_gene: TRBV5-1
len: 15
j_gene: TRBJ2-1
abundance: NA
d_gene: TRBD2
CDR3nt: TGCGCCAGCAGCCGGCTCGGGGGGACTTACAATGAGCAGTTCTTC
CDR3aa: CASSRLGGTYNEQFF

v_gene: TRBV5-1
len: 15
j_gene: TRBJ2-1
abundance: NA
d_gene: NA
CDR3nt: TGCGCCAGCACCACCGTTGGAGGGTCCTACAATGAGCAGTTCTTC
CDR3aa: CASTTVGGSYNEQFF

v_gene: TRBV6-5
len: 13
j_gene: TRBJ1-5
abundance: NA
d_gene: TRBD1
CDR3nt: TGTGCCAGCAGTCTACAGGGGGATCAGCCCCAGCATTTT
CDR3aa: CASSLQGDQPQHF

v_gene: TRBV30
len: 13
j_gene: TRBJ2-2
abundance: NA
d_gene: NA
CDR3nt: TGTGCCTGGAGTGTACAGGGAACCGGGGAGCTGTTTTTT
CDR3aa: CAWSVQGTGELFF

v_gene: TRBV5-4
len: 15
j_gene: TRBJ2-2
abundance: NA
d_gene: NA
CDR3nt: TGTGCCAGCAGCTTGGATCTAAGAGAGGCCGGGGAGCTGTTTTTT
CDR3aa: CASSLDLREAGELFF

v_gene: TRBV6-5
len: 14
j_gene: TRBJ2-7
abundance: once
d_gene: TRBD2
CDR3nt: TGTGCCAGCAAAGCGGGAGGGCCTCCCTACGAGCAGTACTTC
CDR3aa: CASKAGGPPYEQYF

v_gene: TRBV4-1
len: 15
j_gene: TRBJ1-1
abundance: few
d_gene: NA
CDR3nt: TGCGCCAGCAGCCAAGTTGGGGCTGTGGCGCGAGGAGCTTTCTTT
CDR3aa: CASSQVGAVARGAFF

v_gene: TRBV12-3/TRBV12-4
len: 13
j_gene: TRBJ1-1
abundance: NA
d_gene: NA
CDR3nt: TGTGCCAGCACCTTACAGGCTCGCACTGAAGCTTTCTTT
CDR3aa: CASTLQARTEAFF

v_gene: TRBV5-1
len: 16
j_gene: TRBJ2-2
abundance: NA
d_gene: NA
CDR3nt: TGCGCCAGCAGCTTCGAACAGTCCGTTTTCACCGGGGAGCTGTTTTTT
CDR3aa: CASSFEQSVFTGELFF

v_gene: TRBV29-1
len: 12
j_gene: TRBJ1-5
abundance: once
d_gene: NA
CDR3nt: TGCAGCGTTGTGGATAGCAATCAGCCCCAGCATTTT
CDR3aa: CSVVDSNQPQHF

v_gene: TRBV6-5
len: 13
j_gene: TRBJ1-1
abundance: once
d_gene: NA
CDR3nt: TGTGCCAGCAGAATCTCTCCGAACACTGAAGCTTTCTTT
CDR3aa: CASRISPNTEAFF

v_gene: TRBV10-3
len: 13
j_gene: TRBJ2-7
abundance: NA
d_gene: TRBD2
CDR3nt: TGTGCCACCGCGGGGGGGTCTCAAACGGAGCAGTACTTC
CDR3aa: CATAGGSQTEQYF

v_gene: TRBV28
len: 13
j_gene: TRBJ2-7
abundance: NA
d_gene: TRBD1
CDR3nt: TGTGCCAGCAGTAGGACGAACAGGGGCGAGCAGTACTTC
CDR3aa: CASSRTNRGEQYF

v_gene: TRBV3-1/TRBV3-2
len: 13
j_gene: TRBJ1-3
abundance: NA
d_gene: NA
CDR3nt: TGTGCCAGCTCCGGAAGCTCTGGAAACACCATATATTTT
CDR3aa: CASSGSSGNTIYF

v_gene: TRBV20-1
len: 11
j_gene: TRBJ2-3
abundance: NA
d_gene: NA
CDR3nt: TGCAGTGCTAGAGAACCAGAAGCGCAGTATTTT
CDR3aa: CSAREPEAQYF

v_gene: TRBV7-8
len: 15
j_gene: TRBJ1-1
abundance: NA
d_gene: NA
CDR3nt: TGTGCCAGCCTTCGAGGGGGTATCATGAACACTGAAGCTTTCTTT
CDR3aa: CASLRGGIMNTEAFF

v_gene: TRBV19
len: 13
j_gene: TRBJ1-1
abundance: few
d_gene: TRBD1
CDR3nt: TGTGCCAGTAACACGGGACAGGGTGGTGAAGCTTTCTTT
CDR3aa: CASNTGQGGEAFF

v_gene: TRBV5-4
len: 13
j_gene: TRBJ2-2
abundance: few
d_gene: NA
CDR3nt: TGTGCCAGCAGCCCTGGGACGCCCGGGGAGCTGTTTTTT
CDR3aa: CASSPGTPGELFF

v_gene: TRBV6-5
len: 14
j_gene: TRBJ2-6
abundance: once
d_gene: NA
CDR3nt: TGTGCCAGCAGTCTTACCGGGACAACCAACGTCCTGACTTTC
CDR3aa: CASSLTGTTNVLTF

v_gene: TRBV7-8
len: 14
j_gene: TRBJ2-5
abundance: NA
d_gene: NA
CDR3nt: TGTGCCAGCAGCTTAAATAGCGGCCAAGAGACCCAGTACTTC
CDR3aa: CASSLNSGQETQYF

v_gene: TRBV20-1
len: 17
j_gene: TRBJ2-5
abundance: NA
d_gene: TRBD2
CDR3nt: TGCAGTGCTAGTTCGATGGCTAGCGGGGGGTCCCAAGAGACCCAGTACTTC
CDR3aa: CSASSMASGGSQETQYF

v_gene: TRBV2
len: 15
j_gene: TRBJ1-4
abundance: NA
d_gene: TRBD1
CDR3nt: TGTGCCAGCAGCGGCCGGGACAGAAATCATGAAAAACTGTTTTTT
CDR3aa: CASSGRDRNHEKLFF

v_gene: TRBV2
len: 17
j_gene: TRBJ1-1
abundance: few
d_gene: NA
CDR3nt: TGTGCCAGCAGTGAAGAGGTGTGGGGGGTCGAGAACACTGAAGCTTTCTTT
CDR3aa: CASSEEVWGVENTEAFF

v_gene: TRBV5-1
len: 15
j_gene: TRBJ2-3
abundance: NA
d_gene: NA
CDR3nt: TGCGCCAGCAGCTTGGTAGGCAGATCCACAGATACGCAGTATTTT
CDR3aa: CASSLVGRSTDTQYF

v_gene: TRBV2
len: 13
j_gene: TRBJ2-7
abundance: NA
d_gene: NA
CDR3nt: TGTGCCAGCAGTGTGCGAGGGGGGTCCGAGCAGTACTTC
CDR3aa: CASSVRGGSEQYF

v_gene: TRBV5-8
len: 15
j_gene: TRBJ2-5
abundance: NA
d_gene: TRBD2
CDR3nt: TGTGCCAGCAGCTCTACTAGCGGGGGGCAAGAGACCCAGTACTTC
CDR3aa: CASSSTSGGQETQYF

v_gene: TRBV20-1
len: 11
j_gene: TRBJ2-3
abundance: NA
d_gene: NA
CDR3nt: TGCAGTGCCCAGACCGGGGATACGCAGTATTTT
CDR3aa: CSAQTGDTQYF

v_gene: TRBV6-5
len: 15
j_gene: TRBJ2-7
abundance: NA
d_gene: NA
CDR3nt: TGTGCCAGCAGGATAAGGACTGCCCCCGGCTACGAGCAGTACTTC
CDR3aa: CASRIRTAPGYEQYF

v_gene: TRBV4-1
len: 17
j_gene: TRBJ2-2
abundance: once
d_gene: TRBD1
CDR3nt: TGCGCCAGCAGCTTAAAAACAGGGGGCGCAAACACCGGGGAGCTGTTTTTT
CDR3aa: CASSLKTGGANTGELFF

v_gene: TRBV7-9
len: 14
j_gene: TRBJ2-7
abundance: once
d_gene: NA
CDR3nt: TGTGCCAGCATTTCCTACCCCGATCACTACGAGCAGTACTTC
CDR3aa: CASISYPDHYEQYF

v_gene: TRBV5-4
len: 16
j_gene: TRBJ2-3
abundance: NA
d_gene: NA
CDR3nt: TGTGCCAGCAGCACGGGGCCCCCTAGACGAACAGATACGCAGTATTTT
CDR3aa: CASSTGPPRRTDTQYF

v_gene: TRBV12-5
len: 21
j_gene: TRBJ2-1
abundance: few
d_gene: TRBD2
CDR3nt: TGTGCTAGTGGTTTGGTACGGACCCAGTTACTAGCGGCAAGCTCCTACAATGAGCAGTTCTTC
CDR3aa: CASGLVRTQLLAASSYNEQFF

v_gene: TRBV4-2
len: 15
j_gene: TRBJ2-7
abundance: NA
d_gene: NA
CDR3nt: TGTGCCAGCAGCCAAGATCTAGACGGCTCCTACGAGCAGTACTTC
CDR3aa: CASSQDLDGSYEQYF

v_gene: TRBV7-8
len: 17
j_gene: TRBJ1-1
abundance: NA
d_gene: NA
CDR3nt: TGTGCCAGCAGCTTTATTGGACAGTATCTAATGAACACTGAAGCTTTCTTT
CDR3aa: CASSFIGQYLMNTEAFF

v_gene: TRBV30
len: 13
j_gene: TRBJ2-7
abundance: NA
d_gene: NA
CDR3nt: TGTGCCTGGAGTGTTCGGGGTGCCTACGAGCAGTACTTC
CDR3aa: CAWSVRGAYEQYF

v_gene: TRBV5-5
len: 14
j_gene: TRBJ1-3
abundance: once
d_gene: NA
CDR3nt: TGTGCCAGCAGCTTGTATGGGTTCGGAAACACCATATATTTT
CDR3aa: CASSLYGFGNTIYF

v_gene: TRBV3-1/TRBV3-2
len: 14
j_gene: TRBJ2-7
abundance: few
d_gene: TRBD2
CDR3nt: TGTGCCAGCAGCCAGCTAGCGGGTTCCTACGAGCAGTACTTC
CDR3aa: CASSQLAGSYEQYF

v_gene: TRBV27
len: 15
j_gene: TRBJ2-7
abundance: NA
d_gene: TRBD2
CDR3nt: TGTGCCAGCAGCGAAGCGGGGTACCCGGTCGGCGAGCAGTACTTC
CDR3aa: CASSEAGYPVGEQYF

v_gene: TRBV6-4
len: 13
j_gene: TRBJ2-5
abundance: NA
d_gene: NA
CDR3nt: TGTGCCAGCAGTGAAGGTCTAGCTAGTCCCCAGTACTTC
CDR3aa: CASSEGLASPQYF

v_gene: TRBV5-1
len: 15
j_gene: TRBJ1-4
abundance: NA
d_gene: TRBD1
CDR3nt: TGCGCCAGCAGTAACAGGGGGGCAGTTAATGAAAAACTGTTTTTT
CDR3aa: CASSNRGAVNEKLFF

v_gene: TRBV29-1
len: 16
j_gene: TRBJ1-1
abundance: few
d_gene: NA
CDR3nt: TGCAGCGTTCTTTTCAGGGGCCGCGGGTTTGACACTGAAGCTTTCTTT
CDR3aa: CSVLFRGRGFDTEAFF

v_gene: TRBV25-1
len: 16
j_gene: TRBJ1-4
abundance: NA
d_gene: TRBD1
CDR3nt: TGTGCCAGCAGTGAATATTTTAGGACAGGGGCTGAAAAACTGTTTTTT
CDR3aa: CASSEYFRTGAEKLFF

v_gene: TRBV10-3
len: 12
j_gene: TRBJ2-1
abundance: NA
d_gene: NA
CDR3nt: TGTGCCATCAGTGACAATAATAAGGAGCAGTTCTTC
CDR3aa: CAISDNNKEQFF

v_gene: TRBV7-9
len: 15
j_gene: TRBJ1-3
abundance: few
d_gene: NA
CDR3nt: TGTGCCAGCAGCTTAGCCGGGACGATGGGAAACACCATATATTTT
CDR3aa: CASSLAGTMGNTIYF